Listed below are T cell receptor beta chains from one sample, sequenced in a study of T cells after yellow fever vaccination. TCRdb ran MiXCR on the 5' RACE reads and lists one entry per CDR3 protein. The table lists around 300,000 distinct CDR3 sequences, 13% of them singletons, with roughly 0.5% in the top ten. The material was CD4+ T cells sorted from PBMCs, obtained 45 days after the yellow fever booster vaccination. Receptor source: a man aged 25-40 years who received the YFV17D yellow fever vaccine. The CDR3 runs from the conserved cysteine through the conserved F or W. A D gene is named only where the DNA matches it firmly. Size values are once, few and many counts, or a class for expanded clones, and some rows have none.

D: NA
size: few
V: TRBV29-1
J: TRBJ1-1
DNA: TGCAGCGTTGTTGGGGGCTGGGGCACTGAAGCTTTCTTT
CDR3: CSVVGGWGTEAFF

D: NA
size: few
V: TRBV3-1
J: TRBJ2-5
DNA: TGTGCCAGCACCCCGCTAGCGTCAGAGACCCAGTACTTC
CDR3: CASTPLASETQYF

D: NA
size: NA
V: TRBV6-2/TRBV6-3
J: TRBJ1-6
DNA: TGTGCCAGCGGACCCCTTGGACGGGGAAATTCACCCCTCCACTTT
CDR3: CASGPLGRGNSPLHF

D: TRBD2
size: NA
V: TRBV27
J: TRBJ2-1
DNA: TGTGCCAGCAGTTTATTCAGCGGGAGCGACCTTGAGCAGTTCTTC
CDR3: CASSLFSGSDLEQFF

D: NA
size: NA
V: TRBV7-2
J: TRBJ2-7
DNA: TGTGCCAGCACCAACAACCAGGGGCCGGGCTACGAGCAGTACTTC
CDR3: CASTNNQGPGYEQYF

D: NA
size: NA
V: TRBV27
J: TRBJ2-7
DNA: TGTGCCAGCAGTTCCAGCGTTATCAGATCAATCTACGAGCAGTACTTC
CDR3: CASSSSVIRSIYEQYF

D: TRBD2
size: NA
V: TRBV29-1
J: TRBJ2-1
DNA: TGCAGCGGGACTAGCGGGAGTTATCGTGAGCAGTTCTTC
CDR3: CSGTSGSYREQFF

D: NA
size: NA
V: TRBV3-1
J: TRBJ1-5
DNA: TGTGCCAGCAGCCTAGGCAGACAGACCCAGCCCCAGCATTTT
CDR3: CASSLGRQTQPQHF

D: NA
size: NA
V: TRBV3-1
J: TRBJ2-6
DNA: TGTGCCAGCAGCCGCAGGAGTACTGGGGCCAACGTCCTGACTTTC
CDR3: CASSRRSTGANVLTF

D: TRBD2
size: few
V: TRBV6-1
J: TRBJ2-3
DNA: TGTGCCAGCAGTGATAGCGGGAGCGTCACAGATACGCAGTATTTT
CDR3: CASSDSGSVTDTQYF

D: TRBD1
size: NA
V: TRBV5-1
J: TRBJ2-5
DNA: TGCGCCAGCAGCATCGGGACAGGGGGTGAGACCCAGTACTTC
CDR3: CASSIGTGGETQYF